These 18 T cell receptor beta chains originate from one sample sequenced in a study of blood T cell repertoires in COVID-19. Profiled with immunoSEQ multiplex PCR; TCRdb holds only in-frame clones, not every one. The table includes more than 200,000 clones, around 84% detected once. What was sequenced was peripheral blood. The receptors originated from a man aged 45-65 years with COVID-19, enrolled during active disease.

The chain employs TRBV6-2 or TRBV6-3 and TRBJ2-7; possible D gene TRBD2, 5 bases. Germline V gene lookup returns CDR1 MNHEY and CDR2 SVGEGT. This CDR3 has 13 amino acids. Trimming removed 2 bases at V and 4 bases at J, with 9 bases between. CDR3 nucleotide sequence: TGTGCCAGCAGTTACGGAGGCAGTTACGAGCAGTACTTC. Amino acids: CASSYGGSYEQYF.

Concerning this clone itself: One junction end disagrees with the germline gene, perhaps due to a read error. This rearrangement joins TRBV27 to TRBJ2-7, with D perhaps matching TRBD2 (7 bases). The CDR3 sequence is 14 residues long. The germline V gene encodes CDR1 MNHEY and CDR2 SMNVEV (reference sequence). The CDR3 DNA is TGTGCCAGCAGTGTGGGGGGGCCCTCCGACGAGCAGTACTTC. Its protein is CASSVGGPSDEQYF.

The chain recombines TRBV6-5 with TRBJ1-3; D is uncertain. CDR1 and CDR2 from the germline V gene are MNHEY and SVGAGI. Trimming removed 6 bases from V and 2 bases from J, with 8 bases in between. This CDR3 region has 13 residues. DNA for the CDR3: TGTGCCAGCAGCCGAGAGCCTGGAAACACCATATATTTT. This sequence encodes CASSREPGNTIYF.

The chain is built from TRBV14 and TRBJ1-2, with D perhaps TRBD1 (5 bases). Germline V gives CDR1 SGHDN, CDR2 FVKESK. The CDR3 runs to 13 residues. Trimming cost V 1 base and J 8 bases, with 11 bases left between them. The CDR3 region has the DNA TGTGCCAGCAGCCAAGTTGCGGGGGAGGGCTACACCTTC. It codes for CASSQVAGEGYTF.

The genes are TRBV9 and TRBJ2-1; TRBD2 agrees at 11 bases. CDR1 and CDR2 from the germline V gene are SGDLS and YYNGEE. Trimming cost V 4 bases and J 5 bases; bases outside gene matches: 11. This CDR3 region has 17 residues. The chain's CDR3 is CASSPKRGTSGDNEQFF. DNA for the CDR3: TGTGCCAGCAGCCCCAAGCGTGGGACTAGCGGTGACAATGAGCAGTTCTTC.

V is TRBV6-5 and J is TRBJ1-1; 7 bases are a match to TRBD1. The germline CDR1 and CDR2 sequences are MNHEY and SVGAGI. The CDR3 consists of 13 residues. V was pared by 9 bases and J by 4 bases, with 8 bases of the junction left unmatched. The CDR3 protein is CASHHRGSTEAFF. The CDR3 nucleotides are TGTGCCAGTCATCACAGGGGATCCACTGAAGCTTTCTTT.

A few counts support this clone. This same CDR3 is encoded by further DNA sequences in the sample. This rearrangement joins TRBV28 to TRBJ1-2; D is perhaps TRBD1 (5 bases). Trimming stripped 2 bases from V and 7 bases from J, with 8 bases between. Germline assignment: CDR1 MDHEN and CDR2 SYDVKM. This CDR3 has 12 amino acids. The CDR3 spells CASSLGGSGYTF. Written as DNA, the CDR3 is TGTGCCAGCAGTTTAGGGGGGTCTGGCTACACCTTC.

The chain employs TRBV5-1 and TRBJ2-7; the match to TRBD1 covers 9 bases. Germline trimming cut 0 bases from V and 9 bases from J; bases unmatched to any gene: 7. The CDR3 length is 14 residues. Germline lookup yields CDR1 SGHRS and CDR2 YFSETQ. Here the CDR3 DNA reads TGCGCCAGCAGCTTGGGGGGACAGGGAGAAAGGCAGTACTTC. Amino acid sequence: CASSLGGQGERQYF.

The V gene is TRBV7-3, the J gene TRBJ2-2; TRBD2 aligns across 7 bases. The CDR3 has 15 residues. V lost 6 bases and J lost 3; bases outside the gene matches: 7. In germline, CDR1 is SGHTA, CDR2 FQGTGA. The CDR3 coding sequence is TGTGCCAGCAGTCCAAGCGGGGAACACACCGGGGAGCTGTTTTTT. It codes for CASSPSGEHTGELFF.

This chain uses TRBV27 with TRBJ1-1; perhaps TRBD1 as D (5 bases). CDR3 length: 13 amino acids. Germline loops: CDR1 MNHEY, CDR2 SMNVEV (reference sequence). Deletions cut 2 bases from V and 4 bases from J, with 8 bases between. Here the CDR3 reads CASSLMGGTEAFF. The CDR3 DNA follows: TGTGCCAGCAGTTTAATGGGGGGCACTGAAGCTTTCTTT.

This chain links TRBV4-2 with TRBJ1-2, with TRBD1 as a possible D gene (6 bases). Germline CDR1 reads LGHNA; CDR2 reads YNFKEQ. CDR3 length equals 16 residues. Trimming pared 0 bases from V and 3 bases from J, leaving 14 bases between. The CDR3 nucleotides are TGTGCCAGCAGCCAAGAAATACAGGGTAATTACTATGGCTACACCTTC. Its protein is CASSQEIQGNYYGYTF.

This clone appeared a single time. This CDR3 reads CASSMRLAGAEEQYF. The CDR3 nucleotides read TGTGCCAGCAGCATGAGACTAGCGGGGGCGGAGGAGCAGTACTTC. This rearrangement joins TRBV5-4 to TRBJ2-7; 12 bases agree with TRBD2. The V gene end was trimmed by 4 bases and the J gene end by 7 bases; junction bases not matched to a gene: 9. The CDR3 consists of 15 residues. Germline V lookup: CDR1 SGHNT, CDR2 YYREEE (reference sequence).

The chain combines TRBV7-9 with TRBJ1-6; a weak D match, TRBD1 (5 bases). V lost 5 bases, J lost 5 bases, and 19 bases lay in between. CDR3 length: 17 amino acids. Germline V CDR1 and CDR2: SEHNR, FQNEAQ (reference sequence). The CDR3 loop is CASSPLKMGLHNSPLHF. CDR3 bases: TGTGCCAGCAGCCCGCTCAAGATGGGACTCCATAATTCACCCCTCCACTTT.

V usage is TRBV29-1 and J usage is TRBJ2-1, with D tentatively TRBD2 (5 bases). CDR1 is SQVTM, CDR2 ANQGSEA, per germline. The CDR3 runs to 14 residues. V lost 2 bases and J lost 1, with 9 bases in between. CDR3 DNA: TGCAGCGTTGAACGGGATCCATCCTACAATGAGCAGTTCTTC. Translated: CSVERDPSYNEQFF.

The CDR3 DNA is TGTGCCAGCAGTTTATCGAGACTAACCAGTCAGCGGAACACCGGGGAGCTGTTTTTT. Translated: CASSLSRLTSQRNTGELFF. The chain has TRBV27 and TRBJ2-2, with D possibly matching TRBD2 (5 bases). The CDR3 spans 19 residues. Germline V gene lookup returns CDR1 MNHEY and CDR2 SMNVEV (reference sequence). V was pared by 0 bases and J by 1 base, with 18 bases between.

The chain couples TRBV6-5 to TRBJ1-2, with 8 bases identical to TRBD1. J lost 7 bases, V lost 6 bases, and 7 bases had no gene match. The length of the CDR3 is 13 residues. CDR1 and CDR2 (germline): MNHEY, SVGAGI. CDR3: CASSFGQGFGYTF. In DNA form, the CDR3 reads TGTGCCAGCAGCTTTGGACAGGGTTTTGGCTACACCTTC.

CDR3: CASSQESGTGRNSPLHF. The CDR3 nucleotides read TGCGCCAGCAGCCAAGAATCCGGGACAGGGCGTAATTCACCCCTCCACTTT. This rearrangement joins TRBV4-1 to TRBJ1-6; 9 positions match TRBD1. This CDR3 contains 17 residues. In germline, CDR1 is MGHRA, CDR2 YSYEKL. The trim removed 0 bases at V and 6 bases at J, leaving 6 bases unmatched.

J is TRBJ1-4 and V is TRBV2; 8 nucleotides agree with TRBD1. V shed 10 bases and J 11 bases; nucleotides not matched to a gene: 12. Per germline, CDR1 SNHLY and CDR2 FYNNEI. The CDR3 loop spans 13 amino acids. This CDR3 reads CATRPGTGGKLFF. The CDR3 bases are TGTGCCACCAGGCCCGGGACAGGAGGGAAACTGTTTTTT.